This T cell receptor beta chain was profiled in a study of T cells in women clearing cervical HPV infection (dated by TCRdb to the late 2010s). For the study in its entirety: The cases were 25 women with histologically confirmed HPV16-related CIN3 or worse, and 2 of these cases were invasive cancers. The approximately 23 controls were women who cleared a single incident HPV16 infection within 12 months without developing precancer or cancer. Blood from cases was drawn at the visit where the lesion was first identified, while blood from controls was drawn once the infection was no longer detected. For cases, the median interval between lesion detection and blood sampling was around 160 days, with an interquartile range of roughly 90 to 200 days. HLA typing was available for only a few women, so HLA type could not be excluded as a confounder. This exploratory proof-of-principle case-control study, nested within the Guanacaste HPV Natural History Study in Costa Rica, compared TCR repertoires among women with different cervical HPV16 outcomes. Cases were matched to controls by age within five years and by the year the sample was collected. A median age of approximately 31 years was observed in cases versus more than 37 in controls, and no significant differences in baseline characteristics were found. In the parent cohort, approximately 9,400 women aged 18 or older were enrolled in Guanacaste, Costa Rica, during about 1992 to 1994 and were followed for more than 6 years. Five blinded duplicates per group were added as quality controls, so that 60 or so samples were obtained: about 50 participants and 10 replicates. The paper as a whole reports these results and caveats: Significantly higher TCR repertoire richness was observed in CIN3+ cases than in controls across sequencing depths, whereas no difference in evenness was found. Whether associations preceded infection or resulted from infection could not be shown with the cross-sectional design, and effector/memory subsets and HPV-specific T cells were not isolated. T-cell numbers per sample were unknown, so richness differences could reflect varying T-cell content rather than repertoire biology. TRBV6-7 relative abundance was lower in cases than in controls (roughly 0.12% versus 0.17%; Bonferroni P = 0.0008). Cases were distinguished from controls with an estimated AUC of almost 0.85 by random forest classifiers combining richness and V gene abundances.

From V the trimming removes 2 bases and from J it removes 6 bases, while the gene matches leave 7 bases of the junction unaccounted for. CDR1 is given as KGHSH and CDR2 as LQKENI, both from the germline V gene. The CDR3 runs 15 residues from the cysteine to the phenylalanine. Shown are 36 bases from within the CDR3, in frame from base 1. Of note for this clone: This clone's antigen is unknown. The sequence runs out 3 residues before the end of the CDR3; the remainder is reconstructed from the germline J gene.

Every participant had a single incident cervical HPV16 infection, and prevalent HPV16 infections were excluded. Cervical HPV DNA was detected by MY09/MY11 PCR, and genotyping was performed by dot-blot hybridization. Fifteen mL of heparinized blood were centrifuged, and the buffy coat was split into aliquots, frozen at -30 degrees C, and then kept at -80 degrees C. Genomic DNA was extracted from buffy coat specimens using QIAGEN kits. Using the immunoSEQ assay, multiplex PCR amplified TCR beta CDR3 regions from an average of around 1,300 ng of genomic DNA per sample. Primer bias was corrected in the assay by using a complete synthetic TCR repertoire to establish an amplification baseline. Amplicons were sequenced on the Illumina platform. The published analysis was carried out like this. Error correction of the sequences involved clustering with frequency ratios plus a modified nearest-neighbor algorithm, after which the sequences were analyzed in the immunoSEQ Analyzer using IMGT gene definitions. TCR richness and evenness were averaged over 20 rarefaction repeats at each rarefaction depth, excluding samples with fewer sequences than the depth. Wilcoxon rank sum tests with FDR correction were used to compare relative abundances of V, D and J genes between the groups. Blinded duplicates gave an intraclass correlation of about 96% for TCR richness and an average of roughly 76% across 66 gene segments. This is the immuneACCESS table as TCRdb keeps it, with only in-frame sequences that have V and J called. A part of the clones is gone; compared with another copy, unresolved V genes explain less than half, and the rest is unexplained. The D gene and trimming were derived from the DNA, and the V and J assignments and clone size from that table. The table held for this sample gives roughly 23,000 clones. The ten largest make up about 9.1% of the sample.

This receptor was identified in a woman between 18 and 69 years old with a cervical HPV16 infection that either progressed to CIN3+ or cleared (not recorded which). This sequence uses TRBV18 and TRBJ1-2; 9 central bases correspond to TRBD1. Sequenced input: blood buffy coat. For the CDR3, the sequence is CASSPNPGTGHGYTF. The sequenced CDR3 bases are TGTGCCAGCTCACCAAACCCCGGGACAGGGCATGGC.